Below, 25 T cell receptor beta chains from the same sample are listed, as sequenced in a study of blood T cells in healthy people across ages. A J-beta primer mix and a sample-barcoded 5' primer were used in a second PCR of about 7 to 12 cycles. From the 5' RACE reads, TCRdb called clonotypes with MiXCR, one entry per CDR3 protein. The data show hundreds of thousands of distinct CDR3 sequences, 25% seen once. This same sample was also taken into another study, of T cells of mothers and their children.

Sequences were obtained from blood. Receptors were obtained from a boy younger than 18 in good health.

V gene TRBV29-1 combines with J gene TRBJ2-5; 9 bases line up with TRBD2. This CDR3 has 14 residues. CDR1 and CDR2 from the germline V gene are SQVTM and ANQGSEA. V lost 6 bases to trimming and J lost 6 bases; unmatched junction nucleotides: 11. The CDR3: CSVDAGGPWKTQYF. The CDR3 DNA follows: TGCAGCGTGGATGCGGGGGGGCCTTGGAAGACCCAGTACTTC. Complete variable domain (other parts from reference TRBV29-1 and TRBJ2-5): SAVISQKPSRDICQRGTSLTIQCQVDSQVTMMFWYRQQPGQSLTLIATANQGSEATYESGFVIDKFPISRPNLTFSTLTVSNMSPEDSSIYLCSVDAGGPWKTQYFGPGTRLLVL.

Here the CDR3 reads CASRGQGGTGELFF. CDR3 sequence (DNA): TGTGCCAGCAGGGGACAGGGCGGCACCGGGGAGCTGTTTTTT. The chain couples TRBV2 to TRBJ2-2, with 9 bases that match TRBD1. CDR3 size: 14 residues. Trimming took 6 bases from V and 4 from J; bases not matched to a gene: 3. The germline V gene encodes CDR1 SNHLY and CDR2 FYNNEI.

This clonotype was recorded a few times. The chain uses TRBV5-1 and TRBJ2-7, with TRBD2 matching 9 bases. The CDR3 sequence is 15 residues long. CDR1 is SGHRS, CDR2 YFSETQ, per germline. V gave up 2 bases and J gave up 2 bases; unmatched junction bases: 5. The CDR3 bases are TGCGCCAGCAGCTTCGAGCGGGGGGAAACCTACGAGCAGTACTTC. Protein sequence: CASSFERGETYEQYF.

The rearrangement uses TRBV11-2 and TRBJ1-5; the D gene is possibly TRBD1 (5 bases). The V end was cut by 1 base, the J end by 4 bases, with 11 bases between. Germline CDR1 is SGHAT and CDR2 is FQNNGV. The CDR3 sequence is 15 residues long. In nucleotides, the CDR3 is TGTGCCAGCAGCTTAGGGGGGTCGGGAAATCAGCCCCAGCATTTT. It encodes CASSLGGSGNQPQHF.

Concerning this clonotype: One end of the junction varies from germline; a read error may be responsible. This rearrangement joins TRBV12-3 or TRBV12-4 to TRBJ2-6; D is ambiguous. There are 8 residues in the CDR3. The CDR3, as DNA: TGTGCCAGCAGTTTAGGACCTTTC. Residues: CASSLGPF.

About this clonotype: Germline and junction disagree at one end, which may indicate a read error. This rearrangement joins TRBV10-2 to TRBJ2-5, with D perhaps being TRBD1 or TRBD2 (5 bases each). In germline, CDR1 is WSHSY, CDR2 SAAADI. CDR3 size: 13 residues. The CDR3 nucleotides read TGCGCCAGCGCCCCGGGACCTCAAGGGACCCAGTACTTC. This codes for CASAPGPQGTQYF.

Ten or more counts support this clonotype. The chain joins TRBV5-1 to TRBJ2-5; D is uncertain. This CDR3 comprises 14 residues. The germline V and J ends were trimmed by 0 bases and 1 base, with 7 bases remaining between them. Germline assignment: CDR1 SGHRS and CDR2 YFSETQ. The chain's CDR3 is CASSLGPGQETQYF. The CDR3 coding sequence is TGCGCCAGCAGCTTGGGTCCAGGCCAAGAGACCCAGTACTTC. The variable domain in full, completed from reference TRBV5-1 and TRBJ2-5, reads KAGVTQTPRYLIKTRGQQVTLSCSPISGHRSVSWYQQTPGQGLQFLFEYFSETQRNKGNFPGRFSGRQFSNSRSEMNVSTLELGDSALYLCASSLGPGQETQYFGPGTRLLVL.

V is TRBV6-6 and J is TRBJ2-5, with D tentatively TRBD2 (5 bases). The closer fit of TRBJ2-7 to the DNA end suggests the J call may be wrong. Germline loops: CDR1 MNHNY, CDR2 SVGAGI (reference sequence). This CDR3 contains 13 residues. This chain's CDR3 is CASGPKRGFEQYF. CDR3 nucleotide sequence: TGTGCCAGCGGCCCAAAAAGAGGGTTCGAGCAGTACTTC.

This rearrangement joins TRBV9 to TRBJ2-2; a possible D gene is TRBD2 (6 bases). Trimming pared 1 base from V and 6 bases from J, leaving 10 bases between. CDR1 is SGDLS, CDR2 YYNGEE, per germline. CDR3 length: 14 amino acids. As DNA, the CDR3 is TGTGCCAGCAGCGTACCCAGGGACTCCGGGGAGCTGTTTTTT. This gives the protein CASSVPRDSGELFF. The whole variable domain, filled in from reference TRBV9 and TRBJ2-2, reads DSGVTQTPKHLITATGQRVTLRCSPRSGDLSVYWYQQSLDQGLQFLIQYYNGEERAKGNILERFSAQQFPDLHSELNLSSLELGDSALYFCASSVPRDSGELFFGEGSRLTVL.

V and J are TRBV11-2 and TRBJ2-7; D remains unclear. The CDR3 spans 13 residues. V lost 8 bases and J lost 4, with 15 bases in between. Germline V gives CDR1 SGHAT, CDR2 FQNNGV. The CDR3 loop reads CASGWNAGYEQYF. CDR3 in DNA: TGTGCCAGCGGCTGGAACGCCGGGTACGAGCAGTACTTC.

The gene calls are TRBV10-3 and TRBJ2-5, with D tentatively TRBD1 (5 bases). Germline V gene lookup returns CDR1 ENHRY and CDR2 SYGVKD. This CDR3 comprises 12 residues. The V end was cut by 5 bases, the J end by 9 bases, with 13 bases between. DNA of the CDR3: TGTGCCATCAGTAAGACAGATTCGGCCCAGTACTTC. Its translation is CAISKTDSAQYF.

This clonotype was seen more than once but under ten times. A junction boundary mismatches the germline segment, possibly from a read error. This chain uses TRBV29-1 with TRBJ2-3, with 13 bases lining up with TRBD2. CDR3 length: 13 amino acids. Germline CDR1 is SQVTM and CDR2 is ANQGSEA. CDR3 amino acids: CCVLAGGGDTQYF. The CDR3 DNA sequence: TGCTGCGTACTAGCGGGAGGGGGAGATACGCAGTATTTT.

The gene calls are TRBV20-1 and TRBJ1-1; D unresolved. Germline CDR1 reads DFQATT; CDR2 reads SNEGSKA (reference sequence). The CDR3 runs to 12 residues. The V end lost 6 bases, the J end lost 0 bases, and 8 bases lay between the germline ends. Here the CDR3 DNA reads TGCAGTGCCCCTCGGATGAACACTGAAGCTTTCTTT. This sequence encodes CSAPRMNTEAFF.

This chain joins TRBV5-5 and TRBJ2-2; unclear D gene. This CDR3 spans 15 amino acids. The ends were cut back, 3 bases at V and 4 bases at J, with 13 bases in the middle. Germline CDR1 and CDR2: SGHKS and YYEKEE (reference sequence). Here the CDR3 reads CASSSDTISTGELFF. The CDR3 DNA follows: TGTGCCAGCAGCTCCGACACTATATCCACCGGGGAGCTGTTTTTT.

The V and J genes are TRBV7-9 and TRBJ2-7; TRBD2 is a possible D gene (5 bases). Trimming removed 6 bases at V and 4 bases at J, with 19 bases between. The CDR3 spans 15 residues. Germline V gene sequence: CDR1 SEHNR, CDR2 FQNEAQ (reference sequence). CDR3 protein: CASRSSGGGLYEQYF. CDR3 sequence (DNA): TGTGCCAGCAGATCGAGCGGAGGAGGTTTATACGAGCAGTACTTC. The full variable domain, with the rest looked up from reference TRBV7-9 and TRBJ2-7, is DTGVSQNPRHKITKRGQNVTFRCDPISEHNRLYWYRQTLGQGPEFLTYFQNEAQLEKSRLLSDRFSAERPKGSFSTLEIQRTEQGDSAMYLCASRSSGGGLYEQYFGPGTRLTVT.

In this sample, this clonotype turned up a few times. The rearrangement uses TRBV5-1 and TRBJ2-5; D is unresolved. The CDR3 is 15 residues long. Germline CDR1 SGHRS, CDR2 YFSETQ. With 0 bases removed from V and 2 bases from J, the gap between germline ends came to 11 bases. The CDR3 here is CASSLDSAVQETQYF. Here the CDR3 DNA reads TGCGCCAGCAGCTTGGATTCGGCGGTTCAAGAGACCCAGTACTTC. Full variable domain (rest looked up from reference TRBV5-1 and TRBJ2-5): KAGVTQTPRYLIKTRGQQVTLSCSPISGHRSVSWYQQTPGQGLQFLFEYFSETQRNKGNFPGRFSGRQFSNSRSEMNVSTLELGDSALYLCASSLDSAVQETQYFGPGTRLLVL.

The sample holds many counts of this clonotype. The chain combines TRBV9 with TRBJ2-5; D is perhaps TRBD2 (6 bases). The CDR3 is 13 residues long. The germline V and J ends were trimmed by 3 bases and 0 bases, with 6 bases remaining between them. From germline, CDR1 is SGDLS and CDR2 YYNGEE. The CDR3 region has the DNA TGTGCCAGCAGCGGGGACTACCAAGAGACCCAGTACTTC. Translated: CASSGDYQETQYF.

The rearrangement joins TRBV7-8 to TRBJ2-5; 9 bases are a match to TRBD1. The J call could be wrong; TRBJ2-7 is a better fit for the DNA end. The germline gives CDR1 SGHVS, CDR2 FQNEAQ. CDR3 length equals 16 residues. CDR3 in DNA: TGTGCCAGCAGCTCATCACTGGGACAGGGTGGCTACGAGCAGTACTTC. Amino acid sequence: CASSSSLGQGGYEQYF.

This clonotype appeared a few times. V gene TRBV3-1 combines with J gene TRBJ1-3, with D unclear. The V end lost 0 bases, the J end lost 0 bases, and 15 bases lay between the germline ends. The CDR3 covers 18 residues. Per the germline V gene, CDR1 is LGHDT and CDR2 is YNNKEL (reference sequence). The CDR3 sequence: CASSQDGLFDTSGNTIYF. In DNA form, the CDR3 reads TGTGCCAGCAGCCAAGATGGCCTCTTTGATACCTCTGGAAACACCATATATTTT.

In its sample, this clonotype was seen a few times. The V call is TRBV6-5, the J call TRBJ1-1, with D maybe TRBD1 (5 bases). The CDR3 contains 15 residues. Germline V lookup: CDR1 MNHEY, CDR2 SVGAGI. V was shortened by 4 bases and J by 5 bases, with 17 bases between the two germline ends. DNA for the CDR3: TGTGCCAGCAGTTCCTTTTTGATAGGGGATACTGAAGCTTTCTTT. Protein: CASSSFLIGDTEAFF.

The chain couples TRBV7-3 to TRBJ2-1; no reliable D call. Trimming shortened V by 0 bases and J by 1 base, and 7 bases separated the two germline ends. The CDR3 sequence is 15 residues long. CDR1 is SGHTA and CDR2 is FQGTGA in the germline V gene. The CDR3 sequence: CASSLTPESYNEQFF. Here the CDR3 DNA reads TGTGCCAGCAGCTTAACGCCCGAATCCTACAATGAGCAGTTCTTC.

This clonotype was observed a handful of times. The rearrangement links TRBV19 to TRBJ2-5; unclear D gene. The DNA end is a closer match to TRBJ2-1, so the J assignment may be wrong. The CDR3 sequence is 13 residues long. CDR1 is LNHDA, CDR2 SQIVND, per germline (reference sequence). The CDR3 DNA reads as TGTGCCAGTAGTATTGGAGTGAACGCGGCGCAGTTCTTC. It yields the protein CASSIGVNAAQFF.

V gene TRBV7-9 combines with J gene TRBJ1-1; the D is unclear. Trimming took 2 bases from V and 6 from J, leaving 13 bases between them. The CDR3 loop spans 14 amino acids. Germline V gene lookup returns CDR1 SEHNR and CDR2 FQNEAQ (reference sequence). The CDR3 loop is CASSLTRESAEAFF. In nucleotides, the CDR3 is TGTGCCAGCAGCTTAACAAGGGAATCGGCTGAAGCTTTCTTT.

This chain joins TRBV25-1 and TRBJ2-3; a weak D match, TRBD2 (6 bases). Looked up from germline, CDR1 is MGHDK and CDR2 is SYGVNS. Between the trimmed V and J ends, which lost 3 bases and 2 bases, there was a span of 21 bases. CDR3 size: 18 residues. DNA of the CDR3: TGTGCCAGCAGTGATTACGACTCGGATAGCGGAAACACAGATACGCAGTATTTT. It specifies CASSDYDSDSGNTDTQYF.

The rearrangement uses TRBV4-2 and TRBJ2-2, with D uncertain. There are 16 residues in the CDR3. CDR1 is LGHNA, CDR2 YNFKEQ, per germline. The V end was cut by 0 bases, the J end by 4 bases, with 12 bases between. The CDR3 is CASSQDLATPTGELFF. For the CDR3, the DNA is TGTGCCAGCAGCCAAGATCTGGCTACCCCCACCGGGGAGCTGTTTTTT.